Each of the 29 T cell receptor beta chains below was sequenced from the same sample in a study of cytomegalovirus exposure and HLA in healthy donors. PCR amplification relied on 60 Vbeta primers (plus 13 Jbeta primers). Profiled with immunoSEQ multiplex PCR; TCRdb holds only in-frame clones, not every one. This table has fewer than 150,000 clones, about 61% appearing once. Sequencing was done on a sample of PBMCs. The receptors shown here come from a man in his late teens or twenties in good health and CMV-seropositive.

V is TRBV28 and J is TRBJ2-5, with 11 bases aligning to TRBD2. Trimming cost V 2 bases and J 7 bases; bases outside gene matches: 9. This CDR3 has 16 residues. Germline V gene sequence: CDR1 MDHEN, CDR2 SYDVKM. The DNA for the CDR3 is TGTGCCAGCAGTTTAAAGCCTAGCGGGGGGCCGGGGACCCAGTACTTC. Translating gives CASSLKPSGGPGTQYF.

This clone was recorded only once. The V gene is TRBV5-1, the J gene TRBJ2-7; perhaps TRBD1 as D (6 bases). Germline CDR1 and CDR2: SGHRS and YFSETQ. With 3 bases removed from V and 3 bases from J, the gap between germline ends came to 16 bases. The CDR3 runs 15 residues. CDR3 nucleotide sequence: TGCGCCAGCAGCTCAGGCCGACAGGAAAGCTACGAGCAGTACTTC. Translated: CASSSGRQESYEQYF.

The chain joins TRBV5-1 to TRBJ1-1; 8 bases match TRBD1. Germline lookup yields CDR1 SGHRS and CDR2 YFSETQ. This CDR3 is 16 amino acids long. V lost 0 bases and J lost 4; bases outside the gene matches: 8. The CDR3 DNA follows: TGCGCCAGCAGCTTGGCCCTCGGCAGGGGGCTCACTGAAGCTTTCTTT. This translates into CASSLALGRGLTEAFF.

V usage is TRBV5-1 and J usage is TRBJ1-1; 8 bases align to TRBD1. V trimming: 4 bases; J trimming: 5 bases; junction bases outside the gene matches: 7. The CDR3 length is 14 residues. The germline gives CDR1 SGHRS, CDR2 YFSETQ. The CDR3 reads CASSPGQGITEAFF. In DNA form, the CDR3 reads TGCGCCAGCAGCCCTGGACAGGGAATTACTGAAGCTTTCTTT.

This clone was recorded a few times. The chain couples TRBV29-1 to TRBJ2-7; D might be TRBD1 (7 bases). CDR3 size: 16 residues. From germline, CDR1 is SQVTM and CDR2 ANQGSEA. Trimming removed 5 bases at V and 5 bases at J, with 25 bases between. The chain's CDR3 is CSVRGWNGGGDDEQYF. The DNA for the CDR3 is TGCAGCGTTCGGGGGTGGAATGGAGGGGGCGACGACGAGCAGTACTTC.

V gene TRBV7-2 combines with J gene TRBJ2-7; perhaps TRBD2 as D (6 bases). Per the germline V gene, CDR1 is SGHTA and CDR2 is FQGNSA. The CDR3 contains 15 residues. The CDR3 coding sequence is TGTGCCAGCAGCCTAGCAGCGGGTACCCACTACGAGCAGTACGTC. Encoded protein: CASSLAAGTHYEQYV.

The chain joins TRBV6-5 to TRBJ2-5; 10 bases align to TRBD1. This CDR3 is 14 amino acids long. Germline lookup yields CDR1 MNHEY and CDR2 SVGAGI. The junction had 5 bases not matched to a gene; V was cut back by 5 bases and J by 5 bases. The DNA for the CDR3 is TGTGCCAGCAGTCTAGGGACAGGGGTCGAGACCCAGTACTTC. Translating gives CASSLGTGVETQYF.

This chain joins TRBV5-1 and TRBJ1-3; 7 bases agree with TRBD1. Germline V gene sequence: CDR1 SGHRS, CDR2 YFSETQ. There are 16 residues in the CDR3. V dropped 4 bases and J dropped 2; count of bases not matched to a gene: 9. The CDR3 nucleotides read TGCGCCAGCAGCACCCAGCCGGGACAGCCTGGAAACACCATATATTTT. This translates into CASSTQPGQPGNTIYF.

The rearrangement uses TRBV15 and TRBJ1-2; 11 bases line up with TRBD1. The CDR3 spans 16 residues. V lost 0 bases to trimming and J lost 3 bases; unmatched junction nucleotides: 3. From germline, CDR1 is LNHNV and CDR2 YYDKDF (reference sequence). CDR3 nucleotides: TGTGCCACCAGCAGAGACCCGGGACAGGGGGACTATGGCTACACCTTC. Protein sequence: CATSRDPGQGDYGYTF.

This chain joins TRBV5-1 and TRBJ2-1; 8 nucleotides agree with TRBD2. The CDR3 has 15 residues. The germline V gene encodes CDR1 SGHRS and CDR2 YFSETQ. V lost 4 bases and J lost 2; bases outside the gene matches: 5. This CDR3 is CASSPRGATYNEQFF. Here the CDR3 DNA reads TGCGCCAGCAGCCCGCGGGGGGCCACCTACAATGAGCAGTTCTTC.

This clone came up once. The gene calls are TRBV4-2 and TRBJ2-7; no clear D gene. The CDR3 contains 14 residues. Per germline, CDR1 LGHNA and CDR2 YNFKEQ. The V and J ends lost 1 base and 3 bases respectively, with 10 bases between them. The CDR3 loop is CASSQGTVRYEQYF. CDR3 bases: TGTGCCAGCAGCCAAGGAACAGTACGCTACGAGCAGTACTTC.

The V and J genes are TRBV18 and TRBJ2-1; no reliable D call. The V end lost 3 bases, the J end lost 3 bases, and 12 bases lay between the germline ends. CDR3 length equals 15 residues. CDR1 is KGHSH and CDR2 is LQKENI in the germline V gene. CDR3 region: CASSPPSRYYNEQFF. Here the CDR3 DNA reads TGTGCCAGCTCACCTCCTTCCCGTTACTACAATGAGCAGTTCTTC.

The CDR3 nucleotides read TGCGCCAGCAGGGCCGGGACAGGGCTGGAACATTTTCAGTACTTC. Amino acid sequence: CASRAGTGLEHFQYF. The rearrangement uses TRBV5-1 and TRBJ2-4, with 9 bases lining up with TRBD1. The CDR3 totals 15 residues. CDR1 and CDR2 from the germline V gene are SGHRS and YFSETQ. The J segment lost 11 bases and the V segment lost 5 bases, leaving 14 bases of the junction unmatched.

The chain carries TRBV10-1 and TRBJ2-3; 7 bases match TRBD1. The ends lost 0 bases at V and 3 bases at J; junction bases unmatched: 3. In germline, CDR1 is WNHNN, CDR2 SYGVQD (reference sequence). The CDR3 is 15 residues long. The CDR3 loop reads CASSESRGSTDTQYF. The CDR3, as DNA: TGCGCCAGCAGTGAGTCCAGGGGGTCGACAGATACGCAGTATTTT.

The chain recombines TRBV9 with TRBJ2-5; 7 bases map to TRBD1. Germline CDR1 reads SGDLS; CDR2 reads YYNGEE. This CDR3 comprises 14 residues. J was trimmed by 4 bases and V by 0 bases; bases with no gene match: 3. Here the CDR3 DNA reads TGTGCCAGCAGCGTAGAGGGGGCAGGAGAGACCCAGTACTTC. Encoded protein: CASSVEGAGETQYF.

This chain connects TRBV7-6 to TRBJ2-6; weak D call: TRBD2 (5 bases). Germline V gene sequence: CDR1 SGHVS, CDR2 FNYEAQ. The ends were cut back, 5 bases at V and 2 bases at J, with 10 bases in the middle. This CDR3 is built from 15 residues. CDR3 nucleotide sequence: TGTGCCAGCAGCGTTGGGAGCCCTGGGGCCAACGTCCTGACTTTC. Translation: CASSVGSPGANVLTF.

CDR3 in DNA: TGTGCCAGCAGCGTAAGCGATTATAGCAATCAGCCCCAGCATTTT. It encodes CASSVSDYSNQPQHF. The rearrangement links TRBV5-5 to TRBJ1-5, with D uncertain. The ends were cut back, 4 bases at V and 0 bases at J, with 11 bases in the middle. The CDR3 totals 15 residues. Germline V lookup: CDR1 SGHKS, CDR2 YYEKEE (reference sequence).

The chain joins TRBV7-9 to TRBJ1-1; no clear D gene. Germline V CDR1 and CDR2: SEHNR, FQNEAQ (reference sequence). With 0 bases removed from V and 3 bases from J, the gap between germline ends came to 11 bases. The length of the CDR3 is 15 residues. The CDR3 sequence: CASSLAVRKDTEAFF. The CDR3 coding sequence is TGTGCCAGCAGCTTAGCTGTGAGGAAGGACACTGAAGCTTTCTTT.

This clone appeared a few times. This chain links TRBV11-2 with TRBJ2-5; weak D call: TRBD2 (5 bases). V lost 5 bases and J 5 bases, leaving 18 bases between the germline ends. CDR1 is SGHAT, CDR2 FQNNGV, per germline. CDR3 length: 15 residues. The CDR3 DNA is TGTGCCAGCAGCCATGGACTGGGAGTGCGTGAGACCCAGTACTTC. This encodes CASSHGLGVRETQYF.

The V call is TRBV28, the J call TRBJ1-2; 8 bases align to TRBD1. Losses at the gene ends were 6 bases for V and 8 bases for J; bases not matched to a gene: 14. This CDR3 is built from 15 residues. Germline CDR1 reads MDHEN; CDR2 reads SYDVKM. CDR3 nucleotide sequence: TGTGCCAGCAGGGACCTTTTACAGGGGGTAGGAGGCTACACCTTC. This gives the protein CASRDLLQGVGGYTF.

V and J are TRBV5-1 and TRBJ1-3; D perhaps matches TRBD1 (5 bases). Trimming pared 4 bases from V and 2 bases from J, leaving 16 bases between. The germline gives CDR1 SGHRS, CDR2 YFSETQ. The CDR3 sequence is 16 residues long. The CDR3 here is CASSPQGSEAGNTIYF. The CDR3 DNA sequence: TGCGCCAGCAGCCCCCAGGGCAGTGAGGCTGGAAACACCATATATTTT.

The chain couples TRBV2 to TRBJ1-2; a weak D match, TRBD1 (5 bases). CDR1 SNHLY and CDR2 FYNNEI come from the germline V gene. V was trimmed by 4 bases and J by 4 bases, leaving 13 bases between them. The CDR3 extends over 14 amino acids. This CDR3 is CASSGQPVGYGYTF. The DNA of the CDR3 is TGTGCCAGCAGTGGACAGCCAGTTGGCTATGGCTACACCTTC.

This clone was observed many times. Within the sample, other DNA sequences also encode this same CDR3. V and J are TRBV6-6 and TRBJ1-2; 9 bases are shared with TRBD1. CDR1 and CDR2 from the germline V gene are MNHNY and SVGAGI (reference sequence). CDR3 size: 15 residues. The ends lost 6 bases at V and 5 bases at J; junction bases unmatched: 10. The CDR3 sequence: CASSPGTGRRYGYTF. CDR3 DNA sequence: TGTGCCAGCAGCCCTGGGACAGGGAGAAGGTATGGCTACACCTTC.

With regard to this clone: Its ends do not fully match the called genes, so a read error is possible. The chain's CDR3 is CASSDSYGGKLSF. CDR3 in DNA: TGCGCCAGCAGTGACTCATATGGGGGGAAATTGAGCTTC. V and J are TRBV10-1 and TRBJ2-7, with a possible D match to TRBD2 (6 bases). Germline V gives CDR1 WNHNN, CDR2 SYGVQD (reference sequence). This CDR3 is built from 13 residues.

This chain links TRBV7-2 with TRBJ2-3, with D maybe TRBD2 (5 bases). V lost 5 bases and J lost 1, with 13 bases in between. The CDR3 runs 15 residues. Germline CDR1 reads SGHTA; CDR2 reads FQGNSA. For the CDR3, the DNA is TGTGCCAGCAGCCCTGGGAGTCCTCGCACAGATACGCAGTATTTT. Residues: CASSPGSPRTDTQYF.

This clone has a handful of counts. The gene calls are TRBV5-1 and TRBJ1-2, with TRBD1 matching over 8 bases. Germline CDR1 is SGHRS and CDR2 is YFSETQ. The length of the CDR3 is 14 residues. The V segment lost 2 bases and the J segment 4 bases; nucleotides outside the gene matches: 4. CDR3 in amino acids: CASSFTTGAYGYTF. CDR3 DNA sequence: TGCGCCAGCAGCTTTACGACAGGGGCCTATGGCTACACCTTC.

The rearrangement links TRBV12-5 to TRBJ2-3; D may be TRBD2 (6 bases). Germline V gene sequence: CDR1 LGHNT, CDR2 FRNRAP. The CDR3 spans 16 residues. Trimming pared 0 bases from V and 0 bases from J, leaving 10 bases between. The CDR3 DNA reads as TGTGCTAGTGGTTTGGTACGGACTACCAGCACAGATACGCAGTATTTT. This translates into CASGLVRTTSTDTQYF.

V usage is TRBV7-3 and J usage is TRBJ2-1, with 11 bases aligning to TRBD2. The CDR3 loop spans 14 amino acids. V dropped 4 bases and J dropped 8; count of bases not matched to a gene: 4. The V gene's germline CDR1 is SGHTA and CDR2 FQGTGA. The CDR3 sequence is CASSSGLAGYEQFF. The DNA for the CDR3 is TGTGCCAGCAGCTCCGGACTAGCGGGCTATGAGCAGTTCTTC. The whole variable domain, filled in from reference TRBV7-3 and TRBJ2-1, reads GAGVSQTPSNKVTEKGKYVELRCDPISGHTALYWYRQSLGQGPEFLIYFQGTGAADDSGLPNDRFFAVRPEGSVSTLKIQRTERGDSAVYLCASSSGLAGYEQFFGPGTRLTVL.

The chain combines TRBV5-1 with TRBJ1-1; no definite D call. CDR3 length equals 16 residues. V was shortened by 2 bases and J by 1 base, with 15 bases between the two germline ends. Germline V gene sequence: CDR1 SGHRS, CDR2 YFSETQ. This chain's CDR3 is CASSFHGVNRNTEAFF. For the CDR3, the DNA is TGCGCCAGCAGCTTCCACGGGGTAAATAGGAACACTGAAGCTTTCTTT.